These T cell receptor beta chains were read from a single sample in a study of T cell responses to AZD1222 COVID-19 vaccine. Sequencing was performed with immunoSEQ multiplex PCR; in TCRdb, only in-frame clones are kept and a portion is missing. The sample yields about 100,000 clones, about 93% seen once. The sample in question was peripheral blood, obtained on day 0 of AZD1222 vaccination. These receptors were taken from an adult in good health. Each CDR3 is given with its conserved first and last residue. The D gene is left open where the match is weak. Clone size is given for some rows only: seen once, a few or many times, or a class if the clone is expanded.

v_gene	d_gene	abundance	j_gene	CDR3aa	CDR3nt
TRBV7-3	.	.	TRBJ2-2	CASSLKGSGTGELFF	TGTGCCAGCAGCTTAAAAGGGTCGGGCACCGGGGAGCTGTTTTTT
TRBV7-9	TRBD1	.	TRBJ1-6	CASSFQGTDNSPLHF	TGTGCCAGCAGCTTCCAGGGGACAGATAATTCACCCCTCCACTTT
TRBV19	.	.	TRBJ1-1	CASSDTPNTEAFF	TGTGCCAGTAGTGACACGCCGAACACTGAAGCTTTCTTT
TRBV7-2	.	.	TRBJ1-2	CASSLGLGARNYGYTF	TGTGCCAGCAGCTTAGGACTGGGGGCCCGCAACTATGGCTACACCTTC
TRBV18	.	.	TRBJ1-1	CASSPQGNTEAFF	TGTGCCAGCTCACCACAGGGTAACACTGAAGCTTTCTTT
TRBV29-1	.	.	TRBJ2-2	CSVWVTGELFF	TGCAGCGTTTGGGTCACCGGGGAGCTGTTTTTT
TRBV6-5	.	few	TRBJ1-5	CASRPNFNQPQHF	TGTGCCAGCAGACCGAACTTTAATCAGCCCCAGCATTTT
TRBV11-2	.	.	TRBJ2-1	CASSPISGPIKQFF	TGTGCCAGCAGTCCCATTAGCGGCCCAATTAAGCAGTTCTTC
TRBV7-9	.	once	TRBJ1-4	CASSLEGRNEKLFF	TGTGCCAGCAGCTTAGAAGGTAGAAATGAAAAACTGTTTTTT
TRBV28	TRBD1	.	TRBJ2-1	CASSYPRTGENNEQFF	TGTGCCAGCAGTTACCCTCGGACAGGGGAAAACAATGAGCAGTTCTTC
TRBV4-2	TRBD1	.	TRBJ1-2	CASSPSPGQEGGYTF	TGTGCCAGCAGCCCTTCACCCGGACAGGAAGGGGGCTACACCTTC
TRBV28	TRBD1	.	TRBJ2-7	CASSPGTGIGEQYF	TGTGCCAGCAGTCCGGGGACAGGGATCGGGGAGCAGTACTTC
TRBV19	.	.	TRBJ1-1	CASSILPGEGNTEAFF	TGTGCCAGTAGTATCCTACCGGGAGAAGGGAACACTGAAGCTTTCTTT
TRBV30	.	.	TRBJ2-7	CAWSVGGYEQYF	TGTGCCTGGAGTGTAGGGGGCTACGAGCAGTACTTC
TRBV27	TRBD2	.	TRBJ2-1	CASSLSYKRELVYNEQFF	TGTGCCAGCAGTTTATCGTATAAGCGGGAGTTGGTTTACAATGAGCAGTTCTTC
TRBV28	TRBD2	.	TRBJ2-7	CASSLRLAGAEQYF	TGTGCCAGCAGTTTGCGGCTAGCGGGAGCCGAGCAGTACTTC
TRBV27	.	few	TRBJ2-7	CASSFNGVRGYEQYF	TGTGCCAGCAGTTTCAACGGGGTAAGGGGCTACGAGCAGTACTTC
TRBV5-1	.	.	TRBJ2-2	CASSLASDSGTGTGELFF	TGCGCCAGCAGCTTGGCCTCGGATAGCGGGACAGGAACCGGGGAGCTGTTTTTT
TRBV12-3/TRBV12-4	TRBD1	.	TRBJ1-1	CASSLTGPTEAFF	TGTGCCAGCAGTCTGACAGGGCCCACTGAAGCTTTCTTT
TRBV28	.	.	TRBJ2-1	CASTQIYNEQFF	TGTGCCAGCACCCAAATTTACAATGAGCAGTTCTTC
TRBV4-1	.	.	TRBJ1-5	CASSQAGEIWVQPQHF	TGCGCCAGCAGCCAAGCAGGGGAAATATGGGTTCAGCCCCAGCATTTT
TRBV6-5	TRBD1	.	TRBJ1-5	CASIRTGGNQPQHF	TGTGCCAGCATCAGGACAGGGGGCAATCAGCCCCAGCATTTT
TRBV18	.	.	TRBJ2-5	CASSPGAGETQYF	TGTGCCAGCTCACCGGGGGCAGGGGAGACCCAGTACTTC
TRBV9	TRBD1	.	TRBJ2-1	CASSVDWGQGGRNEQFF	TGTGCCAGCAGCGTAGATTGGGGACAGGGAGGGCGGAATGAGCAGTTCTTC
TRBV10-3	.	.	TRBJ1-1	CAISEYLMNTEAFF	TGTGCCATCAGTGAGTACCTCATGAACACTGAAGCTTTCTTT
TRBV14	.	.	TRBJ1-1	CASSQENGPRELNTEAFF	TGTGCCAGCAGCCAAGAAAATGGCCCCCGGGAGTTGAACACTGAAGCTTTCTTT
TRBV3-1/TRBV3-2	.	.	TRBJ2-1	CASSQVTTLGEQFF	TGTGCCAGCAGCCAAGTTACAACCCTTGGTGAGCAGTTCTTC
TRBV28	.	.	TRBJ1-6	CASSLTPPGRNNSPLHF	TGTGCCAGCAGCCTTACCCCCCCGGGACGGAATAATTCACCCCTCCACTTT
TRBV30	.	.	TRBJ2-7	CAWSVGSSAYEQYF	TGTGCCTGGAGCGTAGGGTCTAGTGCCTACGAGCAGTACTTC
TRBV21-1	.	few	TRBJ2-1	CASSKEGGISYNEQFF	TGTGCCAGCAGCAAAGAAGGCGGTATCTCCTACAATGAGCAGTTCTTC
TRBV10-2	TRBD1	.	TRBJ1-1	CASSVQGGTEAFF	TGCGCCAGCAGTGTCCAGGGGGGCACTGAAGCTTTCTTT
TRBV10-2	TRBD1	once	TRBJ1-1	CASIPGQGGTEAFF	TGCGCCAGCATTCCGGGACAGGGCGGCACTGAAGCTTTCTTT
TRBV14	.	.	TRBJ1-1	CASSQTFRGVWTEAFF	TGTGCCAGCAGCCAAACCTTTAGGGGGGTGTGGACTGAAGCTTTCTTT
TRBV5-1	TRBD2	.	TRBJ2-5	CASYPGTTQETQYF	TGCGCCAGTTACCCCGGGACTACACAAGAGACCCAGTACTTC
TRBV19	.	once	TRBJ1-1	CASSIELNTEAFF	TGTGCCAGTAGTATAGAGCTGAACACTGAAGCTTTCTTT
TRBV19	.	.	TRBJ2-2	CASSPAASGELFF	TGTGCCAGTAGTCCGGCAGCTTCCGGGGAGCTGTTTTTT
TRBV29-1	.	.	TRBJ1-4	CSVTVGWGEKLFF	TGCAGCGTAACAGTGGGTTGGGGAGAAAAACTGTTTTTT
TRBV5-4	.	.	TRBJ2-2	CASSLTREGELFF	TGTGCCAGCAGTCTGACCCGGGAGGGGGAGCTGTTTTTT
TRBV12-3/TRBV12-4	.	.	TRBJ2-1	CASSLSEQFF	TGTGCCAGCAGTTTAAGCGAGCAGTTCTTC
TRBV11-3	.	.	TRBJ2-3	CASSLHPDTQYF	TGTGCCAGCAGCTTACATCCAGATACGCAGTATTTT
TRBV29-1	.	once	TRBJ2-7	CSVTAGLGSYEQYF	TGCAGCGTCACTGCAGGGTTGGGCTCCTACGAGCAGTACTTC
TRBV10-3	TRBD1	.	TRBJ1-2	CAISESRGGRGYGYTF	TGTGCCATCAGTGAGTCGAGAGGGGGCAGAGGCTATGGCTACACCTTC
TRBV6-4	.	.	TRBJ2-1	CASSDSTSGEQFF	TGTGCCAGCAGTGACTCGACTAGTGGGGAGCAGTTCTTC
TRBV19	.	.	TRBJ1-2	CASSALDREFHGYTF	TGTGCCAGTAGTGCCCTGGACCGGGAGTTTCATGGCTACACCTTC
TRBV21-1	.	once	TRBJ1-5	CAKKNPRTPGQGAGNQPQHF	TGTGCCAAAAAAAATCCAAGGACGCCGGGACAGGGGGCCGGCAATCAGCCCCAGCATTTT
TRBV4-1	.	.	TRBJ2-5	CASSQDTRETQYF	TGCGCCAGCAGCCAAGATACAAGAGAGACCCAGTACTTC